The TCR beta chain under discussion was sequenced for a study of cytomegalovirus exposure and HLA in healthy donors. The CDR3 has 12 residues. Germline V CDR1 and CDR2: SGHDN, FVKESK. V lost 1 base and J lost 7, with 4 bases in between. With 60 Vbeta and 13 Jbeta primers, the PCR was carried out. Some clones are missing from TCRdb's copy, which holds only in-frame ones; the method was immunoSEQ multiplex PCR. Of 150,000 or so clones in the sample, approximately 80% were seen once. This chain joins TRBV14 and TRBJ2-2; D is undetermined. The receptor was derived from a female donor in good health and CMV-seronegative. The sequencing sample was made of PBMCs. CDR3 DNA sequence: TGTGCCAGCAGCCAAGTCCTCGGGGAGCTGTTTTTT. It translates to CASSQVLGELFF. The full variable domain, rest sourced from reference TRBV14 and TRBJ2-2, is EAGVTQFPSHSVIEKGQTVTLRCDPISGHDNLYWYRRVMGKEIKFLLHFVKESKQDESGMPNNRFLAERTGGTYSTLKVQPAELEDSGVYFCASSQVLGELFFGEGSRLTVL.